The T cell receptor beta chain under discussion was sequenced for a study of blood T cell repertoires in COVID-19. Study information: Acute-phase and convalescent COVID-19 samples originated in the United States, Italy and Spain.

Germline CDR1 and CDR2: MGHDK and SYGVNS. The CDR3 runs to 15 residues. V dropped 2 bases and J dropped 3 bases, with 13 bases sitting between them. Method: immunoSEQ multiplex PCR; TCRdb's copy keeps in-frame clones and lacks some. The sample contains some 150,000 clones, about 88% of which appear only once. The chain is built from TRBV25-1 and TRBJ2-5; D gene ambiguous. Sequences were obtained from peripheral blood. This clonotype was obtained from a human donor in a cohort sampled during active COVID-19. CDR3 sequence (DNA): TGTGCCAGCAGTGAAGCTAAAAGTCCTGAAGAGACCCAGTACTTC. Protein product: CASSEAKSPEETQYF.